A selection of T cell receptor beta chains follows, all from one sample in a study of identical twins. One entry per CDR3 protein, called by TCRdb with MiXCR from the 5' RACE reads. This table has 450,000 to 650,000 distinct CDR3 sequences, more than 9% appearing once. The same data also contributed to another study, on yellow fever vaccine responses in identical twins.

The sequencing sample was made of PBMCs. Receptor source: a woman aged 18-30 years in good health. The CDR3 runs from the conserved cysteine through the conserved F or W. A D gene is named only where the DNA matches it firmly. Some rows mark clone size as missing; the rest say once, few, many or name a class of expanded clone.

j_gene,v_gene,d_gene,abundance,CDR3nt,CDR3aa
TRBJ1-1,TRBV12-3/TRBV12-4,NA,few,TGTGCCAGCAGTTTGAAGGGGGGTAGCACTGAAGCTTTCTTT,CASSLKGGSTEAFF
TRBJ2-5,TRBV6-4,NA,few,TGTGCCAGCACCGAGGGTGTCCAGTACTTC,CASTEGVQYF
TRBJ2-3,TRBV12-3/TRBV12-4,TRBD1,many,TGTGCCAGTTACCCGGTGGGGCAGGGGGCAGCAGATACGCAGTATTTT,CASYPVGQGAADTQYF
TRBJ2-1,TRBV30,TRBD1,few,TGTGCCTGCTCCATAGGGGGCGTTTTCTTC,CACSIGGVFF
TRBJ2-7,TRBV6-2/TRBV6-3,NA,many,TGTGCCAGTTCGACGGAGACCTACGAGCAGTACTTC,CASSTETYEQYF
TRBJ1-1,TRBV29-1,NA,few,TGCAGCGTTGTTGGCTACTCTAAAGCTTTCTTT,CSVVGYSKAFF
TRBJ2-2,TRBV2,TRBD2,many,TGTGCCAGCAACGGGGGGGCGACCGGGGAGCTGTTTTTT,CASNGGATGELFF
TRBJ2-1,TRBV12-3/TRBV12-4,TRBD2,NA,TGTGCCAGCCTTGCGCGCCTCGCGGGAGGGATTTACAATGAGCAGTTCTTC,CASLARLAGGIYNEQFF
TRBJ2-1,TRBV15,NA,few,TGTGCCACCAGCCCGATACGGACCTCCTACAATGAGCAGTTCTTC,CATSPIRTSYNEQFF
TRBJ2-7,TRBV20-1,NA,many,TGCAGTGCTAGAGGGGGGCCAGGCTCCTACGAGCAGTACTTC,CSARGGPGSYEQYF
TRBJ2-5,TRBV7-9,NA,NA,TGTGCCAGCAGCCTAATTCGGGGCCAAGAGACCCAGTACTTC,CASSLIRGQETQYF
TRBJ1-1,TRBV27,NA,many,TGTGCCAGCAGTTTACAGAGTCGGACTGAAGCTTTCTTT,CASSLQSRTEAFF
TRBJ2-3,TRBV4-1,TRBD2,few,TGCGCCAGCAGCCCCGGGACTAGCGGGAGATTAAATACGCAGTATTTT,CASSPGTSGRLNTQYF
TRBJ2-1,TRBV7-6,NA,NA,TGTGCCAGCAGCCCCCAACCCGAGGGGCTTTACAATGAGCAGTTCTTC,CASSPQPEGLYNEQFF
TRBJ2-2,TRBV10-2,NA,many,TGCGCCAGTGCCAGGGGCGGGGAGCTGTTTTTT,CASARGGELFF
TRBJ2-3,TRBV6-6,NA,NA,TGTGCCAGCAACAGACATGGGGCAGATACGCAGTATTTT,CASNRHGADTQYF
TRBJ2-2,TRBV5-1,TRBD1,many,TGCGCCAGCCGACAGGGGGCCGGGGAGCTGTTTTTT,CASRQGAGELFF
TRBJ2-1,TRBV20-1,NA,few,TGCAGTGCTCGAGTTGGTGCGGGCTCCTACAATGAGCAGTTCTTC,CSARVGAGSYNEQFF
TRBJ1-2,TRBV5-1,TRBD1,many,TGCGCCAGCAGCTTGTCACAGGGACAGCATGGCTACACCTTC,CASSLSQGQHGYTF
TRBJ2-6,TRBV5-1,TRBD2,once,TGCGCCAGCTCTAGCGGGGGGCTCTCTGGGGCCAACGTCCTGACTTTC,CASSSGGLSGANVLTF
TRBJ2-7,TRBV4-3,TRBD1,NA,TGCGCCAGCAGCCAAGATCCCCAGGGGGTTTGTGGCGAGCAGTACTTC,CASSQDPQGVCGEQYF
TRBJ2-5,TRBV10-3,TRBD1,many,TGTGCCATCAGTGAAGGACAGGATGAGACCCAGTACTTC,CAISEGQDETQYF
TRBJ2-1,TRBV28,TRBD2,NA,TGTGCCAGCAGTCCGCGGGGGGTTTGGCATGAGCAGTTCTTC,CASSPRGVWHEQFF
TRBJ2-7,TRBV3-1,TRBD1,few,TGTGCCAGCAGCCCGAATCGCCCGGGACAGGGAACCTACGAGCAGTACTTC,CASSPNRPGQGTYEQYF
TRBJ2-1,TRBV5-1,TRBD1,many,TGCGCCAGCAGCCTACCAGGGGGCGCGGGGAATGAGCAGTTCTTC,CASSLPGGAGNEQFF
TRBJ2-5,TRBV20-1,TRBD2,few,TGCAGTGCTAGAATTAAACTAGCGGGGGGGTCTTTCCAAGAGACCCAGTACTTC,CSARIKLAGGSFQETQYF
TRBJ1-2,TRBV4-3,NA,few,TGCGCCAGCAGCCAATTAGGTGGGGCTGGCTACACCTTC,CASSQLGGAGYTF
TRBJ2-1,TRBV15,NA,few,TGTGCCACCAGCAGAGATAGGGCGGGAATGAGCTCCTACAATGAGCAGTTCTTC,CATSRDRAGMSSYNEQFF
TRBJ2-7,TRBV6-2/TRBV6-3,NA,NA,TGTGCCAGCAGTTACACCCTAGCCTACGAGCAGTACTTC,CASSYTLAYEQYF
TRBJ2-3,TRBV20-1,TRBD2,NA,TGCAGTGCTAGTATAGCGGGAGAGGACAGAGATACGCAGTATTTT,CSASIAGEDRDTQYF
TRBJ1-5,TRBV12-3/TRBV12-4,NA,many,TGTGCCAGCAGTTCCCAGGGCCTCAATAGCAATCAGCCCCAGCATTTT,CASSSQGLNSNQPQHF
TRBJ2-1,TRBV6-2/TRBV6-3,TRBD1,NA,TGTGCCAGCAGGCAGGGGGCGGGTGAGCAGTTCTTC,CASRQGAGEQFF
TRBJ2-1,TRBV6-2/TRBV6-3,NA,few,TGTGCCAGCGAAGGGGGGGCCTACAATGAGCAGTTCTTC,CASEGGAYNEQFF
TRBJ2-3,TRBV5-1,TRBD1,few,TGCGCCAGCAGCAGAAACAGGGGTAGCACAGATACGCAGTATTTT,CASSRNRGSTDTQYF
TRBJ2-4,TRBV5-5,TRBD2,few,TGTGCCAGCAGCTCCCCAGCGGGGGAGGCCAAAAACATTCAGTACTTC,CASSSPAGEAKNIQYF
TRBJ2-5,TRBV7-9,TRBD1,NA,TGTGCCAGCACCGCGACAGGGAGATTGTTGGAGACCCAGTACTTC,CASTATGRLLETQYF
TRBJ2-7,TRBV6-5,TRBD1,NA,TGTGCCAGCAGTTACCTAGACAGGGGGATTTACGAGCAGTACTTC,CASSYLDRGIYEQYF
TRBJ2-7,TRBV15,NA,many,TGTGCCACCAGCAGAGATTGGGGATACGAGCAGTACTTC,CATSRDWGYEQYF
TRBJ2-5,TRBV3-1,NA,many,TGTGCCAGCAGCCAAGGCATTCAAGAGACCCAGTACTTC,CASSQGIQETQYF
TRBJ2-7,TRBV27,NA,many,TGTGCCAGCAGGGACCGCCTCTCCTACGAGCAGTACTTC,CASRDRLSYEQYF
TRBJ2-1,TRBV4-3,NA,few,TGCGCCAGCAGCCAAGATAAGTCGGGGGTCAATGAGCAGTTCTTC,CASSQDKSGVNEQFF
TRBJ2-3,TRBV12-3/TRBV12-4,TRBD2,many,TGTGCCAGCAGGGCTAGCGGGGGGGCTCCCCGCACAGATACGCAGTATTTT,CASRASGGAPRTDTQYF
TRBJ2-5,TRBV7-9,NA,few,TGTGCCAGCAGCCAGGAGGGATCCAAGACCCAGTACTTC,CASSQEGSKTQYF
TRBJ2-1,TRBV29-1,TRBD1,NA,TGCAGCTTACTCAGGACAGGGGGGGCCAATGAGCAGTTCTTC,CSLLRTGGANEQFF
TRBJ1-2,TRBV7-9,NA,few,TGTGCCAGCAGCTTAGCGATGGCAGAAATTAACTATGGCTACACCTTC,CASSLAMAEINYGYTF
TRBJ2-6,TRBV4-1,NA,NA,TGCGCCAGCCGAAGTGCTGGGGCCAACGTCCTGACTTTC,CASRSAGANVLTF
TRBJ1-1,TRBV4-3,TRBD1,few,TGCGCCAGCAGCCCACAGGGGCGGGGCACTGAAGCTTTCTTT,CASSPQGRGTEAFF
TRBJ2-7,TRBV4-3,NA,few,TGCGCCAGCAGCCAAGCGGAGAGCCCCTACGAGCAGTACTTC,CASSQAESPYEQYF
TRBJ1-2,TRBV12-3/TRBV12-4,TRBD1,many,TGTGCCAGCAGGCCGACAGGGAATGGCTACACCTTC,CASRPTGNGYTF
TRBJ2-1,TRBV10-1,NA,few,TGCGCCAGCAGTGAGTCCGAGAACCCCTACAATGAGCAGTTCTTC,CASSESENPYNEQFF
TRBJ2-7,TRBV27,NA,many,TGTGCCAGCAGTCCCCTTCGCCGTGCTACAGGCCCATTAATCTACGAGCAGTACTTC,CASSPLRRATGPLIYEQYF
TRBJ2-1,TRBV7-6,NA,few,TGTGCCAGCAGCACCGACAGATACAATGAGCAGTTCTTC,CASSTDRYNEQFF
TRBJ2-1,TRBV15,NA,few,TGTGCCACCAGCAGAGATGTATTCTACAATGAGCAGTTCTTC,CATSRDVFYNEQFF
TRBJ2-1,TRBV27,TRBD2,NA,TGTGCCAGCAGCCGAACCATGACTAGCGGGGCCTACAATGAGCAGTTCTTC,CASSRTMTSGAYNEQFF